One and the same sample provided the 32 T cell receptor beta chains below, sequenced in a study of T cell responses to AZD1222 COVID-19 vaccine. Data came from immunoSEQ multiplex PCR; TCRdb stores just in-frame clones and leaves some out. The sample holds about 79,000 clones, about nine tenths seen once. The sequencing here drew on peripheral blood, taken 28 days after the second AZD1222 dose. All receptors come from an adult who received the AZD1222 COVID-19 vaccine.

The V call is TRBV9, the J call TRBJ2-1, with 9 nucleotides matching TRBD1. CDR1 and CDR2 (germline): SGDLS, YYNGEE. V trimming: 2 bases; J trimming: 3 bases; junction bases outside the gene matches: 3. The CDR3 totals 15 residues. CDR3 loop: CASSVGTGIYNEQFF. The CDR3 DNA follows: TGTGCCAGCAGCGTCGGGACAGGGATCTACAATGAGCAGTTCTTC.

The rearrangement uses TRBV5-4 and TRBJ1-2, with 7 bases aligning to TRBD1. This CDR3 comprises 16 residues. V lost 4 bases, J lost 6 bases, and 15 bases stayed unmatched. Germline CDR1 and CDR2: SGHNT and YYREEE (reference sequence). The CDR3 DNA follows: TGTGCCAGCAGCCCCGGTGGTAGGGGGCAAGGAGATGGCTACACCTTC. Encoded protein: CASSPGGRGQGDGYTF.

V gene TRBV4-1 combines with J gene TRBJ2-7; 8 nucleotides match TRBD1. Germline CDR1 and CDR2: MGHRA and YSYEKL. CDR3 size: 15 residues. The V segment lost 5 bases and the J segment 1 base; nucleotides outside the gene matches: 7. The CDR3 nucleotides read TGCGCCAGCAGCGCACCGGGACAGGTATCCTACGAGCAGTACTTC. Translation gives CASSAPGQVSYEQYF.

This chain uses TRBV11-2 with TRBJ2-7; unclear D gene. The CDR3 contains 12 residues. The V end lost 5 bases, the J end lost 3 bases, and 8 bases lay between the germline ends. Germline CDR1 and CDR2: SGHAT and FQNNGV. CDR3 protein: CASSPLGYEQYF. As DNA, the CDR3 is TGTGCCAGCAGCCCCTTGGGCTACGAGCAGTACTTC.

The chain links TRBV5-4 to TRBJ2-3; D gene unclear. The CDR3 extends over 14 amino acids. Trimming took off 4 bases at V and 4 bases at J, with 13 bases between the two ends. Germline lookup yields CDR1 SGHNT and CDR2 YYREEE (reference sequence). CDR3 region: CASSHEISADTQYF. CDR3 in DNA: TGTGCCAGCAGCCACGAAATAAGTGCAGATACGCAGTATTTT.

The V gene is TRBV11-3, the J gene TRBJ1-1, with D perhaps TRBD1 (6 bases). Germline CDR1 SGHNT, CDR2 YENEEA. This CDR3 is 15 amino acids long. Deletions cut 5 bases from V and 6 bases from J, with 19 bases between. CDR3 protein: CASSRRTGRSPEAFF. CDR3 DNA sequence: TGTGCCAGCAGCCGCCGAACAGGGAGGAGTCCTGAAGCTTTCTTT. Full variable domain (missing parts from reference TRBV11-3 and TRBJ1-1): EAGVVQSPRYKIIEKKQPVAFWCNPISGHNTLYWYLQNLGQGPELLIRYENEEAVDDSQLPKDRFSAERLKGVDSTLKIQPAELGDSAVYLCASSRRTGRSPEAFFGQGTRLTVV.

The chain couples TRBV9 to TRBJ1-3; a weak D match, TRBD1 (5 bases). The CDR3 runs to 16 residues. V was clipped by 3 bases and J by 3 bases, with 16 bases between them. Germline V gives CDR1 SGDLS, CDR2 YYNGEE. CDR3 DNA sequence: TGTGCCAGCAGCGCGGGACCCGGGGCGTATGGAAACACCATATATTTT. As protein: CASSAGPGAYGNTIYF.

This sequence joins TRBV20-1 and TRBJ1-1; D uncertain. Trimming pared 6 bases from V and 3 bases from J, leaving 8 bases between. This CDR3 region has 11 residues. Germline assignment: CDR1 DFQATT and CDR2 SNEGSKA (reference sequence). CDR3 sequence reads: CSAERDTEAFF. The CDR3 bases are TGCAGTGCCGAGCGGGACACTGAAGCTTTCTTT.

The chain joins TRBV30 to TRBJ2-7; possibly TRBD2 for D (6 bases). Trimming took 4 bases from V and 0 from J, leaving 10 bases between them. Germline V gene sequence: CDR1 GTSNPN, CDR2 SVGIG (reference sequence). CDR3 length equals 13 residues. CDR3 amino acids: CAWTEGPSYEQYF. For the CDR3, the DNA is TGTGCCTGGACGGAGGGCCCCTCCTACGAGCAGTACTTC.

The rearrangement uses TRBV5-4 and TRBJ2-1; D is undetermined. Trimming stripped 1 base from V and 6 bases from J, with 20 bases between. CDR1 and CDR2 (germline): SGHNT, YYREEE (reference sequence). This CDR3 is 17 amino acids long. DNA for the CDR3: TGTGCCAGCAGCTTGATGGGTTCAGGCGCCTTCGGCAATGAGCAGTTCTTC. Amino acids: CASSLMGSGAFGNEQFF.

The chain combines TRBV6-5 with TRBJ2-5; D gene ambiguous. The germline V gene encodes CDR1 MNHEY and CDR2 SVGAGI. Trimming removed 7 bases at V and 5 bases at J, with 11 bases between. This CDR3 region has 12 residues. The CDR3 reads CASKSFGETQYF. The CDR3 nucleotides are TGTGCCAGCAAGAGCTTTGGGGAGACCCAGTACTTC.

This sequence joins TRBV19 and TRBJ2-7; 8 nucleotides line up with TRBD2. Germline V lookup: CDR1 LNHDA, CDR2 SQIVND (reference sequence). The CDR3 spans 13 residues. The V segment lost 4 bases and the J segment 7 bases; nucleotides outside the gene matches: 6. The CDR3 loop reads CASSTGGPREQYF. DNA of the CDR3: TGTGCCAGTAGTACGGGAGGGCCGAGGGAGCAGTACTTC.

The rearrangement uses TRBV5-5 and TRBJ1-4; D is unclear. Trimming left V 6 bases short and J 4 bases short, with 13 bases between. The CDR3 totals 14 residues. Germline CDR1 reads SGHKS; CDR2 reads YYEKEE (reference sequence). Here the CDR3 reads CASTLPPGNEKLFF. The CDR3 DNA reads TGTGCCAGCACCCTTCCGCCGGGTAATGAAAAACTGTTTTTT. Full variable domain (remainder filled in from reference TRBV5-5 and TRBJ1-4): DAGVTQSPTHLIKTRGQQVTLRCSPISGHKSVSWYQQVLGQGPQFIFQYYEKEERGRGNFPDRFSARQFPNYSSELNVNALLLGDSALYLCASTLPPGNEKLFFGSGTQLSVL.

The chain uses TRBV9 and TRBJ2-1; 7 nucleotides line up with TRBD1. The CDR3 length is 15 residues. V dropped 1 base and J dropped 15; count of bases not matched to a gene: 16. The germline gives CDR1 SGDLS, CDR2 YYNGEE. The CDR3 region is CASSVPQPTGVGTFF. The DNA of the CDR3 is TGTGCCAGCAGCGTACCCCAGCCCACAGGGGTGGGGACGTTCTTC.

The chain joins TRBV28 to TRBJ1-5; tentative D call: TRBD1 (5 bases). The germline gives CDR1 MDHEN, CDR2 SYDVKM. CDR3 length: 16 residues. V gave up 5 bases and J gave up 6 bases, with 20 bases separating them. The CDR3 is CASSPPGGTVIQPQHF. The CDR3 DNA reads as TGTGCCAGCAGTCCCCCGGGGGGTACGGTGATTCAGCCCCAGCATTTT.

This clone turned up a few times. The chain employs TRBV4-1 and TRBJ1-2; possibly TRBD1 for D (5 bases). The CDR3 is 16 amino acids. Looked up from germline, CDR1 is MGHRA and CDR2 is YSYEKL. With 6 bases removed from V and 0 bases from J, the gap between germline ends came to 17 bases. The CDR3 DNA reads TGCGCCAGCAGGGCCAGAGGGGAGGCCCCTAACTATGGCTACACCTTC. Translated: CASRARGEAPNYGYTF.

The chain employs TRBV29-1 and TRBJ2-1, with no clear D. Germline values: CDR1 SQVTM, CDR2 ANQGSEA. There are 12 residues in the CDR3. With 7 bases removed from V and 4 bases from J, the gap between germline ends came to 11 bases. CDR3 in DNA: TGCAGCGGCCGACACACTTACAATGAGCAGTTCTTC. Its protein is CSGRHTYNEQFF.

V usage is TRBV5-1 and J usage is TRBJ1-1; D uncertain. V was cut by 4 bases and J by 4 bases, with 14 bases left in between. This CDR3 contains 14 residues. CDR1 is SGHRS and CDR2 is YFSETQ in the germline V gene. The CDR3 sequence is CASSRLLEGTEAFF. The CDR3 nucleotides are TGCGCCAGCAGCCGACTCCTTGAGGGCACTGAAGCTTTCTTT.

This chain links TRBV11-1 with TRBJ2-7, with 8 bases aligning to TRBD2. V lost 1 base and J lost 5; bases outside the gene matches: 4. There are 14 residues in the CDR3. Germline CDR1 is SGHAT and CDR2 is FQDESV (reference sequence). The DNA for the CDR3 is TGTGCCAGCAGCTTAGGGACTAGCTTCCACGAGCAGTACTTC. It yields the protein CASSLGTSFHEQYF. The variable domain in full, completed from reference TRBV11-1 and TRBJ2-7, reads EAEVAQSPRYKITEKSQAVAFWCDPISGHATLYWYRQILGQGPELLVQFQDESVVDDSQLPKDRFSAERLKGVDSTLKIQPAELGDSAMYLCASSLGTSFHEQYFGPGTRLTVT.

The chain employs TRBV6-1 and TRBJ1-4; 7 nucleotides agree with TRBD1. In germline, CDR1 is MNHNS, CDR2 SASEGT. After removal of 3 bases from V and 8 bases from J, the junction contained 9 bases not matched to a gene. The CDR3 is made up of 15 amino acids. Here the CDR3 reads CASSDPGTAIEKLFF. CDR3 DNA sequence: TGTGCCAGCAGTGACCCCGGGACAGCCATAGAAAAACTGTTTTTT.

This rearrangement joins TRBV7-9 to TRBJ1-2; D may be TRBD1 (6 bases). The CDR3 is made up of 15 amino acids. Germline V lookup: CDR1 SEHNR, CDR2 FQNEAQ (reference sequence). Trimming removed 1 base from V and 7 bases from J, with 16 bases in between. Here the CDR3 DNA reads TGTGCCAGCAGCTTAGGCGGACAGACTAGGGGTGGCTACACCTTC. Its translation: CASSLGGQTRGGYTF.

This sequence joins TRBV29-1 and TRBJ1-4; D gene uncertain. CDR3 length equals 12 residues. Trimming took off 5 bases at V and 8 bases at J, with 12 bases between the two ends. Germline CDR1 reads SQVTM; CDR2 reads ANQGSEA. CDR3 DNA: TGCAGCGTTTTGTGGTTGGGGGAAAAACTGTTTTTT. It is translated as CSVLWLGEKLFF.

The chain links TRBV15 to TRBJ1-5; D not certain. CDR3 length equals 16 residues. CDR1 is LNHNV and CDR2 is YYDKDF in the germline V gene (reference sequence). Between the trimmed V and J ends, which lost 0 bases and 0 bases, there was a span of 9 bases. CDR3 coding DNA: TGTGCCACCAGCAGAGATCACGGATATAGCAATCAGCCCCAGCATTTT. Protein: CATSRDHGYSNQPQHF.

The chain links TRBV9 to TRBJ2-7, with 9 nucleotides matching TRBD2. Germline values: CDR1 SGDLS, CDR2 YYNGEE. The CDR3 loop spans 15 amino acids. V shed 2 bases and J 7 bases; nucleotides not matched to a gene: 10. This CDR3 is CASSVEPGLAGEQYF. For the CDR3, the DNA is TGTGCCAGCAGCGTCGAGCCGGGACTAGCTGGGGAGCAGTACTTC.

The rearrangement links TRBV20-1 to TRBJ1-4; D not resolved. This CDR3 has 12 residues. Germline lookup yields CDR1 DFQATT and CDR2 SNEGSKA (reference sequence). Trimming took off 3 bases at V and 8 bases at J, with 10 bases between the two ends. CDR3 nucleotide sequence: TGCAGTGCTAGTATGTCCGGGGAAAAACTGTTTTTT. This encodes CSASMSGEKLFF.

This chain links TRBV12-3 or TRBV12-4 with TRBJ1-1; D is possibly TRBD1 (6 bases). Trimming removed 6 bases at V and 6 bases at J, with 14 bases between. The CDR3 has 13 residues. The CDR3 protein is CASRQGSLPEAFF. DNA of the CDR3: TGTGCCAGCAGGCAGGGGTCTCTCCCTGAAGCTTTCTTT.

V is TRBV9 and J is TRBJ1-5; D is uncertain. This CDR3 has 13 residues. Deletions cut 0 bases from V and 5 bases from J, with 6 bases between. Germline CDR1 SGDLS, CDR2 YYNGEE. Here the CDR3 reads CASSVDSHQPQHF. In DNA, the CDR3 is TGTGCCAGCAGCGTAGATAGTCATCAGCCCCAGCATTTT.

This sequence joins TRBV14 and TRBJ2-3; 12 bases map to TRBD2. Germline-derived CDR1 and CDR2 are SGHDN and FVKESK. The CDR3 runs to 16 residues. Trimming cost V 4 bases and J 5 bases; bases outside gene matches: 7. CDR3 amino acids: CASSLRLAGVGDTQYF. The DNA of the CDR3 is TGTGCCAGCAGCCTTAGACTAGCGGGAGTGGGAGATACGCAGTATTTT.

The V call is TRBV19, the J call TRBJ2-1; D may be TRBD2 (5 bases). Germline lookup yields CDR1 LNHDA and CDR2 SQIVND (reference sequence). CDR3 length equals 11 residues. The germline V and J ends were trimmed by 6 bases and 8 bases, with 8 bases remaining between them. The CDR3 DNA reads as TGTGCCAGTAGGAGTAGCGATGAGCAGTTCTTC. Protein: CASRSSDEQFF. Based on the CDR3 plus reference TRBV19 and TRBJ2-1, the full variable domain is DGGITQSPKYLFRKEGQNVTLSCEQNLNHDAMYWYRQDPGQGLRLIYYSQIVNDFQKGDIAEGYSVSREKKESFPLTVTSAQKNPTAFYLCASRSSDEQFFGPGTRLTVL.

The chain combines TRBV6-2 or TRBV6-3 with TRBJ1-1, with a possible D match to TRBD1 (6 bases). The germline V gene has CDR1 MNHEY and CDR2 SVGEGT. The CDR3 totals 19 residues. V gave up 1 base and J gave up 3 bases, with 24 bases separating them. The CDR3 loop reads CASSYLDPGTRNGDTEAFF. CDR3 nucleotide sequence: TGTGCCAGCAGTTACTTAGACCCCGGGACAAGAAATGGCGACACTGAAGCTTTCTTT.

The chain joins TRBV5-5 to TRBJ2-3; D unresolved. Germline V gene data show CDR1 as SGHKS and CDR2 as YYEKEE (reference sequence). Trimming removed 3 bases from V and 6 bases from J, with 11 bases in between. This CDR3 has 13 amino acids. Here the CDR3 reads CASSSNPADTQYF. DNA for the CDR3: TGTGCCAGCAGCTCCAACCCGGCCGATACGCAGTATTTT.

This rearrangement joins TRBV7-2 to TRBJ1-1; no clear D gene. There are 14 residues in the CDR3. V lost 5 bases and J 1 base, leaving 11 bases between the germline ends. Germline V lookup: CDR1 SGHTA, CDR2 FQGNSA. The CDR3 bases are TGTGCCAGCAGCATACCGGGGAGGAACACTGAAGCTTTCTTT. It specifies CASSIPGRNTEAFF.